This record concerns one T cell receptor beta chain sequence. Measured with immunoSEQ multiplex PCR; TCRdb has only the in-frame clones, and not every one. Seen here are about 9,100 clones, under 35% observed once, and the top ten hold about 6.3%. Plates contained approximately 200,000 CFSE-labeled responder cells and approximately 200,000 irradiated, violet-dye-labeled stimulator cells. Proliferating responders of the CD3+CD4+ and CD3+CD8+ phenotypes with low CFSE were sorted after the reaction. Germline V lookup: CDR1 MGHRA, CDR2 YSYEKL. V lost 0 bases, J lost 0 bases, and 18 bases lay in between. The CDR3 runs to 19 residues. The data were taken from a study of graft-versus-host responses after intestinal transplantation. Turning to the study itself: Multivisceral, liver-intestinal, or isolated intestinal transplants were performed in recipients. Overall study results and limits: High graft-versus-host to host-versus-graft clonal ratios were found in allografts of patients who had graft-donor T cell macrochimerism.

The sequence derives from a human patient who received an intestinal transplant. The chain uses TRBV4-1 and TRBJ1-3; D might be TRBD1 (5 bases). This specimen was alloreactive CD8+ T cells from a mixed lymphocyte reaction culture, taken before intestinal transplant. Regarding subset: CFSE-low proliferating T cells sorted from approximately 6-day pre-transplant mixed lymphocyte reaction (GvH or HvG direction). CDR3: CASSQDRQGPFISGNTIYF. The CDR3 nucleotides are TGCGCCAGCAGCCAAGATCGGCAGGGTCCTTTTATCTCTGGAAACACCATATATTTT.